This T cell receptor (beta chain) derives from a study of PD-L1 blockade in urothelial cancer. About the study: Analyses were performed on blood at 3 weeks after treatment start (the second dose) and at 6 weeks.

A total of 1 to 8 samples per patient were collected pretreatment and on-treatment. V lost 0 bases and J lost 4; bases outside the gene matches: 11. Germline V gene data show CDR1 as SGHTA and CDR2 as FQGNSA. The CDR3 spans 17 residues. Each PCR contained spiked-in synthetic TCR analog templates. Clones were sequenced by immunoSEQ multiplex PCR, and TCRdb holds only the in-frame ones, with some missing. In the table there are about 84,000 clones, about 81% of which are singletons. This clonotype was obtained from a man between 65 and 85 years old with urothelial cancer. Sequencing was performed on PBMCs, taken around atezolizumab (anti-PD-L1) treatment. The rearrangement uses TRBV7-2 and TRBJ2-7; 8 bases agree with TRBD1. CDR3 residues: CASSLAGGYRGVYEQYF. The CDR3 DNA sequence: TGTGCCAGCAGCTTAGCGGGTGGTTACAGGGGGGTTTACGAGCAGTACTTC.